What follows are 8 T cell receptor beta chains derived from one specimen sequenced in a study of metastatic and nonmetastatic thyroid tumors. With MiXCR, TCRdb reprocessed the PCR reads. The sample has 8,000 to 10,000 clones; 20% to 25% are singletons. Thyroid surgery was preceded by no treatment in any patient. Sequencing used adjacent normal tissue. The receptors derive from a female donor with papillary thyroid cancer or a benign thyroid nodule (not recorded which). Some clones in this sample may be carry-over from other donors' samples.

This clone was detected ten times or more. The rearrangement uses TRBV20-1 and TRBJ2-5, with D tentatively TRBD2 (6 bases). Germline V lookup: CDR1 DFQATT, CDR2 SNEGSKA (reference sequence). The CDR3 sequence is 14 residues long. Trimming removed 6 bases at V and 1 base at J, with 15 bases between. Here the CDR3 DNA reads TGCAGTGCCCCGATCCGGGGGATCCAAGAGACCCAGTACTTC. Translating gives CSAPIRGIQETQYF.

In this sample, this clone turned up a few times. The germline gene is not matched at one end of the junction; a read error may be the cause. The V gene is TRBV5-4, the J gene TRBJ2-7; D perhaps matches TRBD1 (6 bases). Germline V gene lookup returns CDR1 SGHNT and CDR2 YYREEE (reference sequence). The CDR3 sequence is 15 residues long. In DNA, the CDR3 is TGTGCCAGCAGCTCGAGGACAGAGATTACCTACGGGCAGTACTTC. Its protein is CASSSRTEITYGQYF. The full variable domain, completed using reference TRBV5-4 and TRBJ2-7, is ETGVTQSPTHLIKTRGQQVTLRCSSQSGHNTVSWYQQALGQGPQFIFQYYREEENGRGNFPPRFSGLQFPNYSSELNVNALELDDSALYLCASSSRTEITYGQYFGPGTRLTVT.

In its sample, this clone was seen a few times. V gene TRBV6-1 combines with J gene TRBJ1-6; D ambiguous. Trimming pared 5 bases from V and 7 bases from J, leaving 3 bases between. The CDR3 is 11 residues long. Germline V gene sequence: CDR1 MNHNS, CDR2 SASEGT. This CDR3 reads CASSRNSPLHF. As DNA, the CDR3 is TGTGCCAGCAGTCGGAATTCACCCCTCCACTTT.

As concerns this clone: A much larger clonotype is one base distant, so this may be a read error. The CDR3 DNA is TGTGCCGGTAGTAGAGCAAAGACATCTAACTATGGCTACGCCTTC. Protein: CAGSRAKTSNYGYAF. The chain couples TRBV19 to TRBJ1-2, with D uncertain. CDR3 length: 15 residues. Per germline, CDR1 LNHDA and CDR2 SQIVND (reference sequence).

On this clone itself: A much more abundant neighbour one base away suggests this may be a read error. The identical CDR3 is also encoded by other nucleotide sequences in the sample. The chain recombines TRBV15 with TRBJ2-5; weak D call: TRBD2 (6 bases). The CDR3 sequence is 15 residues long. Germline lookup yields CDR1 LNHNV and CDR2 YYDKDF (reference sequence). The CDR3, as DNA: TGTGCCACCAGCAGAAACCGGGACGGGGGTGGGACCCAGTATTTC. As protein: CATSRNRDGGGTQYF.

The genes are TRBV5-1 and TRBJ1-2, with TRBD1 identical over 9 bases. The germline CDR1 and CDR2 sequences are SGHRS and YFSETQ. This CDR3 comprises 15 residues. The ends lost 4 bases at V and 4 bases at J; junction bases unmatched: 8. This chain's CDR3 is CASSRGGTGLYGYTF. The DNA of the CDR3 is TGCGCCAGCAGCCGAGGAGGGACAGGGCTCTATGGCTACACCTTC.

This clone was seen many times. The CDR3 is CASSPPNRGSQETQYF. In DNA form, the CDR3 reads TGTGCCAGCTCACCACCGAACAGGGGGTCACAAGAGACCCAGTACTTC. The chain carries TRBV18 and TRBJ2-5; 8 positions agree with TRBD1. There are 16 residues in the CDR3. Germline CDR1 reads KGHSH; CDR2 reads LQKENI. Trimming cost V 0 bases and J 2 bases; bases outside gene matches: 5.

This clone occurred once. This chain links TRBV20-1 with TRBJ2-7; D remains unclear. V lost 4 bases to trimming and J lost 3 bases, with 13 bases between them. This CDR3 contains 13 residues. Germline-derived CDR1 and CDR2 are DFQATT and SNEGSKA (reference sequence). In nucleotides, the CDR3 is TGCAGTGCTATTGACCCGAGAGACTACGAGCAGTACTTC. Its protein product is CSAIDPRDYEQYF.